The 9 T cell receptor beta chains below come from one sample, sequenced in a study of cytomegalovirus exposure and HLA in healthy donors. 60 Vbeta and 13 Jbeta primers were used in PCR. Libraries were prepared by immunoSEQ multiplex PCR; TCRdb keeps only in-frame clonotypes and omits some of them. Of 70,000 to 95,000 clones detected, 65% to 85% appear once; the ten largest clones hold around 2%. The sample was PBMCs. Receptor source: a man aged 18-30 years in good health and CMV-seronegative.

The chain has TRBV19 and TRBJ2-3; tentatively, D is TRBD1 (5 bases). V lost 3 bases and J lost 1, with 14 bases in between. CDR3 size: 16 residues. Germline V gene data show CDR1 as LNHDA and CDR2 as SQIVND (reference sequence). The CDR3 protein is CASSILAGKGTDTQYF. The CDR3 region has the DNA TGTGCCAGTAGTATCCTGGCAGGGAAGGGCACAGATACGCAGTATTTT.

V gene TRBV29-1 combines with J gene TRBJ2-1, with a tentative D call TRBD1 (6 bases). The germline V and J ends were trimmed by 7 bases and 9 bases, with 25 bases remaining between them. This CDR3 spans 15 amino acids. The germline gives CDR1 SQVTM, CDR2 ANQGSEA. Here the CDR3 reads CSGNTGTPESSEQFF. The CDR3 DNA reads TGCAGCGGTAATACCGGGACACCCGAGAGTAGTGAGCAGTTCTTC.

The chain employs TRBV10-1 and TRBJ2-2, with D possibly TRBD2 on 7 matching bases. Germline CDR1 reads WNHNN; CDR2 reads SYGVQD (reference sequence). The V gene lost 7 bases and the J gene lost 4 bases, with 19 bases spanning the gap. The CDR3 is 16 residues long. The DNA of the CDR3 is TGCGCCAGCACCCCCGAGGGGGGGATGAGCACCGGGGAGCTGTTTTTT. Encoded protein: CASTPEGGMSTGELFF.

This rearrangement joins TRBV19 to TRBJ1-1; 7 bases align to TRBD1. Trimming took 7 bases from V and 6 from J; bases not matched to a gene: 5. This CDR3 region has 12 residues. Per the germline V gene, CDR1 is LNHDA and CDR2 is SQIVND (reference sequence). The CDR3 region is CASIDQGAEAFF. Here the CDR3 DNA reads TGTGCCAGTATTGATCAGGGGGCTGAAGCTTTCTTT. The full variable domain, its missing parts supplied by reference TRBV19 and TRBJ1-1, is DGGITQSPKYLFRKEGQNVTLSCEQNLNHDAMYWYRQDPGQGLRLIYYSQIVNDFQKGDIAEGYSVSREKKESFPLTVTSAQKNPTAFYLCASIDQGAEAFFGQGTRLTVV.

This rearrangement joins TRBV5-1 to TRBJ2-3; TRBD2 matches at 7 bases. J was trimmed by 6 bases and V by 4 bases; bases with no gene match: 2. This CDR3 is built from 12 residues. Germline V gene data show CDR1 as SGHRS and CDR2 as YFSETQ. CDR3 DNA: TGCGCCAGCAGCAAACTAGCGGATACGCAGTATTTT. Protein: CASSKLADTQYF.

In nucleotides, the CDR3 is TGCGCCAGCAGCTCTAGCGGCGGGGTTTACGAGCAGTACTTC. This gives the protein CASSSSGGVYEQYF. The rearrangement uses TRBV10-2 and TRBJ2-5; TRBD2 matches 7 bases. TRBJ2-7 matches the DNA end more closely, so the J call is doubtful. This CDR3 spans 14 amino acids. CDR1 is WSHSY, CDR2 SAAADI, per germline.

The V and J genes are TRBV19 and TRBJ1-2, with D maybe TRBD1 (5 bases). The germline V gene encodes CDR1 LNHDA and CDR2 SQIVND (reference sequence). The V end lost 9 bases, the J end lost 8 bases, and 16 bases lay between the germline ends. The CDR3 is made up of 12 amino acids. CDR3 residues: CASTGGVGGYTF. The CDR3 DNA is TGTGCCAGCACGGGGGGGGTCGGCGGCTACACCTTC.

This clone has more than one count but fewer than ten. This chain uses TRBV11-2 with TRBJ1-3, with D perhaps matching TRBD1 (6 bases). Germline CDR1 SGHAT, CDR2 FQNNGV. CDR3 length: 13 residues. The V and J ends lost 1 base and 7 bases respectively, with 8 bases between them. The CDR3 DNA reads TGTGCCAGCAGCTTAGGCACAGGGAACACCATATATTTT. Translation: CASSLGTGNTIYF.

V usage is TRBV13 and J usage is TRBJ2-3; TRBD2 matches at 11 bases. Germline CDR1 is PRHDT and CDR2 is FYEKMQ (reference sequence). The CDR3 has 16 amino acids. The V and J ends lost 5 bases and 0 bases, in that order; junction bases with no gene match: 4. This CDR3 is CASSPWTSGSTDTQYF. CDR3 in DNA: TGTGCCAGCAGCCCCTGGACTAGCGGGAGCACAGATACGCAGTATTTT. Using reference TRBV13 and TRBJ2-3 for the parts outside the CDR3, the full variable domain is AAGVIQSPRHLIKEKRETATLKCYPIPRHDTVYWYQQGPGQDPQFLISFYEKMQSDKGSIPDRFSAQQFSDYHSELNMSSLELGDSALYFCASSPWTSGSTDTQYFGPGTRLTVL.